This T cell receptor (beta chain) appears in the sequencing data of a study of T cell responses to AZD1222 COVID-19 vaccine. This CDR3 has 14 residues. With 2 bases removed from V and 3 bases from J, the gap between germline ends came to 11 bases. Germline V gene lookup returns CDR1 MGHRA and CDR2 YSYEKL. This table comes from immunoSEQ multiplex PCR, and its TCRdb copy is limited to in-frame clones, with some not included. This sample yields around 130,000 clones, of which roughly 84% are seen a single time; roughly an eighth belongs to the top ten. The source is an adult in good health. The genes are TRBV4-1 and TRBJ2-7, with D perhaps matching TRBD2 (6 bases). Sequencing used peripheral blood, obtained on day 0 of AZD1222 vaccination. DNA for the CDR3: TGCGCCAGCAGCCAATACGGGACTTTCTACGAGCAGTACTTC. Protein: CASSQYGTFYEQYF.